The count of the clone carrying this T cell receptor beta chain is one. This PCR relied on a set of 60 Vbeta primers and 13 Jbeta primers. The protocol was immunoSEQ multiplex PCR, while the TCRdb copy is restricted to in-frame clones and leaves out a portion. The sample consists of about 200,000 clones, about four fifths of them appearing once. CDR1 and CDR2 (germline): LNHDA, SQIVND (reference sequence). The CDR3 spans 11 residues. Trimming left V 11 bases short and J 3 bases short, with 10 bases between. This sample stems from a study of cytomegalovirus exposure and HLA in healthy donors. Material: PBMCs. This TCR was sampled from a male donor in good health and CMV-seropositive. This sequence joins TRBV19 and TRBJ1-2, with D perhaps TRBD1 (5 bases). CDR3 nucleotide sequence: TGTGCCTCAACGGGGGACTATGGCTACACCTTC. This codes for CASTGDYGYTF.